The 24 T cell receptor beta chains below all came from one sample that was sequenced in a study of T cell repertoires in cytomegalovirus infection. These receptors lack a known antigen. TCRdb re-analysed the reads in MiXCR, keeping a single row per CDR3 protein. This table has about 830,000 distinct CDR3 sequences, about 31% appearing once. The input for sequencing was cultured CD8+ T cells from PBMCs, taken from culture after CMV antigen stimulation. These receptors were taken from a human donor in good health (CMV status not recorded). Some clones in this sample may be carry-over from other donors' samples.

CDR3 DNA: TGTGCCAGCAGCTTAATCTCTCAGCAGTTCCGGGAGACCCAGTACTTC. Translation gives CASSLISQQFRETQYF. The chain uses TRBV7-6 and TRBJ2-5; D ambiguous. The germline V gene encodes CDR1 SGHVS and CDR2 FNYEAQ. V was trimmed by 2 bases and J by 5 bases, leaving 18 bases between them. This CDR3 region has 16 residues.

This clonotype was observed at least ten times. The gene calls are TRBV20-1 and TRBJ2-7; D is ambiguous. With 6 bases removed from V and 2 bases from J, the gap between germline ends came to 17 bases. Germline V gives CDR1 DFQATT, CDR2 SNEGSKA (reference sequence). The CDR3 has 14 residues. CDR3 loop: CSARTHGYPYEQYV. The DNA for the CDR3 is TGCAGTGCCAGAACGCACGGGTATCCCTACGAGCAGTACGTC.

Relative to its sample, this clonotype is medium-sized. V is TRBV7-6 and J is TRBJ1-1, with 7 bases identical to TRBD1. The germline V gene encodes CDR1 SGHVS and CDR2 FNYEAQ. CDR3 length: 14 amino acids. Trimming at V came to 3 bases and at J to 5 bases, leaving 6 bases not matched to a gene. In DNA, the CDR3 is TGTGCCAGCAGCTTCCCAGGGGGGCGGACTGAAGCTTTCTTT. This translates into CASSFPGGRTEAFF.

The V call is TRBV12-3 or TRBV12-4, the J call TRBJ2-2; 7 nucleotides line up with TRBD1. V trimming: 7 bases; J trimming: 0 bases; junction bases outside the gene matches: 11. The CDR3 totals 17 residues. The chain's CDR3 is CASTSAGTEANTGELFF. The CDR3 region has the DNA TGTGCCAGCACCTCTGCCGGGACAGAAGCGAACACCGGGGAGCTGTTTTTT.

This clonotype was observed a few times. The chain carries TRBV6-2 or TRBV6-3 and TRBJ2-1, with D maybe TRBD1 (6 bases). V was pared by 6 bases and J by 13 bases, with 22 bases between. CDR3 length: 14 residues. CDR1 and CDR2 from the germline V gene are MNHEY and SVGEGT. The DNA for the CDR3 is TGTGCCAGCAGCCTCCTCCGGACAGTCAAGATTCAGTTCTTC. It translates to CASSLLRTVKIQFF.

V usage is TRBV9 and J usage is TRBJ2-1; 8 bases are a match to TRBD2. Germline values: CDR1 SGDLS, CDR2 YYNGEE. J gave up 0 bases and V 3 bases, and 2 bases lay outside the gene matches. CDR3 length: 15 residues. The CDR3 sequence: CASSGSGNSYNEQFF. CDR3 sequence (DNA): TGTGCCAGCAGCGGTAGCGGGAACTCCTACAATGAGCAGTTCTTC.

The V call is TRBV6-2 or TRBV6-3, the J call TRBJ2-1, with D hard to call. This CDR3 region has 15 residues. Germline CDR1 reads MNHEY; CDR2 reads SVGEGT. Trimming cost V 6 bases and J 4 bases, with 16 bases left between them. This CDR3 reads CASSRYLERYNEQFF. The DNA of the CDR3 is TGTGCCAGCAGCAGATACCTTGAGAGGTACAATGAGCAGTTCTTC.

This clonotype was detected many times. The chain carries TRBV6-5 and TRBJ1-1, with D perhaps matching TRBD1 (5 bases). The CDR3 length is 19 residues. Per germline, CDR1 MNHEY and CDR2 SVGAGI. The ends were cut back, 5 bases at V and 1 base at J, with 26 bases in the middle. The CDR3 sequence is CASSTQLSPGGGRNTEAFF. The CDR3, as DNA: TGTGCCAGCAGTACTCAACTATCCCCCGGTGGGGGGAGGAACACTGAAGCTTTCTTT.

For the CDR3, the DNA is TGTGCCAGCAGCTTGTGGGTCCAGGGATCCCCCCTCACAGATACGCAGTATTTT. The encoded protein is CASSLWVQGSPLTDTQYF. This chain uses TRBV5-8 with TRBJ2-3; D may be TRBD1 (5 bases). V dropped 1 base and J dropped 2 bases, with 20 bases sitting between them. In germline, CDR1 is SGHTS, CDR2 YDEGEE. CDR3 length equals 18 residues.

This clonotype was picked up many times. The CDR3 coding sequence is TGTGCCAGCAGTTACACACTAGCGCTCACCGGGGAGCTGTTTTTT. It codes for CASSYTLALTGELFF. This chain connects TRBV6-2 or TRBV6-3 to TRBJ2-2; 7 bases are shared with TRBD2. CDR1 is MNHEY, CDR2 SVGEGT, per germline. J gave up 4 bases and V 2 bases, and 4 bases lay outside the gene matches. The CDR3 runs 15 residues.

The chain joins TRBV25-1 to TRBJ2-5, with 8 bases aligning to TRBD1. J gave up 3 bases and V 10 bases, and 7 bases lay outside the gene matches. This CDR3 comprises 13 residues. The V gene's germline CDR1 is MGHDK and CDR2 SYGVNS. In DNA form, the CDR3 reads TGTGCCAACAGGGGGTCACCAGAAGAGACCCAGTACTTC. Its translation: CANRGSPEETQYF.

This chain links TRBV12-3 or TRBV12-4 with TRBJ1-2; D not certain. V was cut by 7 bases and J by 7 bases, with 19 bases left in between. The CDR3 extends over 14 amino acids. The CDR3 protein is CASTAGGRWGGYTF. CDR3 sequence (DNA): TGTGCCAGCACCGCTGGTGGGCGCTGGGGTGGCTACACCTTC.

This clonotype turned up a few times. The chain carries TRBV28 and TRBJ2-7; D unresolved. From germline, CDR1 is MDHEN and CDR2 SYDVKM. CDR3 length: 13 residues. The V end lost 5 bases, the J end lost 1 base, and 9 bases lay between the germline ends. CDR3 sequence (DNA): TGTGCCAGCAGTCCGCTGGGTTCCTACGAGCAGTACGTC. Its protein is CASSPLGSYEQYV.

This clonotype was seen repeatedly, ten times or more. The chain is built from TRBV7-2 and TRBJ1-5; no clear D gene. CDR3 size: 15 residues. The V gene lost 1 base and the J gene lost 0 bases, with 7 bases spanning the gap. Germline V gene sequence: CDR1 SGHTA, CDR2 FQGNSA. Written as DNA, the CDR3 is TGTGCCAGCAGCTTAGTCCCAAATAGCAATCAGCCCCAGCATTTT. Protein sequence: CASSLVPNSNQPQHF.

This clonotype was observed many times. V and J are TRBV7-8 and TRBJ2-7; the D gene is possibly TRBD2 (5 bases). Germline CDR1 is SGHVS and CDR2 is FQNEAQ. Trimming left V 4 bases short and J 3 bases short, with 22 bases between. This CDR3 comprises 17 residues. DNA of the CDR3: TGTGCCAGCAGCTCCTTGGAGGTGCAGGCGGTGGGCTACGAGCAGTACGTC. Encoded protein: CASSSLEVQAVGYEQYV.

The chain uses TRBV5-1 and TRBJ2-2, with D hard to call. CDR1 is SGHRS and CDR2 is YFSETQ in the germline V gene. V lost 9 bases to trimming and J lost 3 bases, with 15 bases between them. CDR3 length equals 14 residues. CDR3 DNA: TGCGCCAACAGTTCGCCCAGGTACACCGGGGAGCTGTTTTTT. Its translation: CANSSPRYTGELFF.

The gene calls are TRBV15 and TRBJ1-4; the match to TRBD1 covers 8 bases. V was clipped by 5 bases and J by 2 bases; unmatched bases: 4. The CDR3 spans 15 residues. CDR1 and CDR2 (germline): LNHNV, YYDKDF (reference sequence). The CDR3 DNA reads TGTGCCACCAGCTTAAACAGGGGGACTAATGAAAAACTGTTTTTT. It specifies CATSLNRGTNEKLFF.

This clonotype was detected only a few times. The chain combines TRBV15 with TRBJ2-1; tentatively, D is TRBD1 (6 bases). V was clipped by 0 bases and J by 5 bases, with 23 bases between them. Germline CDR1 is LNHNV and CDR2 is YYDKDF (reference sequence). This CDR3 has 19 amino acids. In nucleotides, the CDR3 is TGTGCCACCAGCAGAGAACAAGCAGGGGCAGAAATCCGTAACAATGAGCAGTTCTTC. This translates into CATSREQAGAEIRNNEQFF.

The rearrangement uses TRBV7-9 and TRBJ1-2; D not resolved. CDR3 length: 12 residues. The germline gives CDR1 SEHNR, CDR2 FQNEAQ (reference sequence). The V end was cut by 11 bases, the J end by 0 bases, with 10 bases between. The CDR3: CALWRANYGYTF. The CDR3 DNA reads as TGTGCCTTATGGAGGGCTAACTATGGCTACACCTTC.

This clonotype was seen more than once but under ten times. The V and J genes are TRBV2 and TRBJ1-5, with D uncertain. Looked up from germline, CDR1 is SNHLY and CDR2 is FYNNEI. This CDR3 comprises 16 residues. Trimming removed 0 bases from V and 7 bases from J, with 16 bases in between. The CDR3 nucleotides read TGTGCCAGCAGTGAAGCCCCCGGGGATCAGTGGCAGCCCCAGCATTTT. Encoded protein: CASSEAPGDQWQPQHF.

In its sample, this clonotype was seen a few times. The chain carries TRBV15 and TRBJ1-6; the D is unclear. Per the germline V gene, CDR1 is LNHNV and CDR2 is YYDKDF (reference sequence). This CDR3 spans 15 amino acids. Trimming pared 8 bases from V and 5 bases from J, leaving 16 bases between. CDR3: CATLSDVADNSPLHF. The CDR3 coding sequence is TGTGCCACCCTATCCGACGTGGCAGATAATTCACCCCTCCACTTT.

The rearrangement joins TRBV19 to TRBJ2-1; maybe TRBD1 (6 bases). Trimming took off 1 base at V and 3 bases at J, with 10 bases between the two ends. CDR1 and CDR2 (germline): LNHDA, SQIVND (reference sequence). The CDR3 sequence is 15 residues long. CDR3 residues: CASSIGGPDYNEQFF. As DNA, the CDR3 is TGTGCCAGTAGTATAGGGGGGCCCGACTACAATGAGCAGTTCTTC.

The V call is TRBV12-3 or TRBV12-4, the J call TRBJ1-1; 12 nucleotides line up with TRBD1. V lost 6 bases to trimming and J lost 3 bases; unmatched junction nucleotides: 11. The CDR3 length is 17 residues. CDR3 sequence reads: CASRGTGGPPGDTEAFF. The CDR3 bases are TGTGCCAGCAGAGGGACAGGGGGCCCCCCCGGCGACACTGAAGCTTTCTTT.

This clonotype has at least ten counts. The gene calls are TRBV7-2 and TRBJ2-5; no clear D gene. Germline CDR1 reads SGHTA; CDR2 reads FQGNSA. The CDR3 length is 16 residues. V was shortened by 2 bases and J by 4 bases, with 17 bases between the two germline ends. Here the CDR3 DNA reads TGTGCCAGCAGCTTAATTTTCCGGGCCCCCCGAGAGACCCAGTACTTC. Its translation: CASSLIFRAPRETQYF.